This entry concerns a single T cell receptor (beta chain). Antigen: not known. How the authors handled the data: ImmunoSEQ junction-only sequences lacked quality scores, so their filtering differed. Sequenced by immunoSEQ multiplex PCR; TCRdb stores in-frame clones only, minus some. That table is the source of V, J and clone size, and D and trimming were worked out from the DNA. The table has roughly 1.5 million clones, 95% to 99% seen once; the top ten hold around 0.47%. This CDR3 comprises 16 residues. CDR1 is MNHEY and CDR2 is SMNVEV in the germline V gene (reference sequence). The V and J ends lost 8 bases and 8 bases, in that order; junction bases with no gene match: 16. This sample is drawn from a study of shared clonotypes between healthy human individuals. Whole-study findings and limits: Few donors limited the genetic and exposure-history diversity represented.

Subsets obtained from CD4+ cells comprised CD45RA+ naive and CD45RA-negative memory cells. The receptor's source is a man aged 25 to 45 in good health. The chain is built from TRBV27 and TRBJ2-1; 9 nucleotides align to TRBD2. Sequencing was performed on naive CD4+ T cells sorted from blood. Indicated subset: CD45RA+ positively selected. Here the CDR3 DNA reads TGTGCCAGCGTACGGCAACCGGGACTAGCTAGCGATGAGCAGTTCTTC. Its protein product is CASVRQPGLASDEQFF.